What follows are 24 T cell receptor beta chains derived from one specimen sequenced in a study of tumor and adjacent non-tumor tissue in lung cancer. The template was RNA from unsorted bulk tissue. This non-tumor lung sample came from over 3 cm beyond the tumor edge. A modified ARM-PCR protocol with three rounds of nested PCR amplified TCRbeta. MiXCR, run by TCRdb on the multiplex PCR reads, gives a single entry per CDR3 protein. The data contain about 76,000 distinct CDR3 sequences, approximately 78% of them seen just once; the ten biggest clones take up around half. The sequenced material came from distant non-tumor lung tissue. Every receptor here comes from a man between 60 and 70 years old with non-small cell lung cancer.

The table lists this clonotype with many counts. The chain combines TRBV12-5 with TRBJ2-5; 8 bases match TRBD2. From germline, CDR1 is LGHNT and CDR2 FRNRAP. Trimming took 0 bases from V and 5 from J; bases not matched to a gene: 8. This CDR3 comprises 16 residues. The CDR3 region has the DNA TGTGCTAGTGGTTTGGTCGGGGGGGTAGAGGGGGAGACCCAGTACTTC. It codes for CASGLVGGVEGETQYF.

The chain employs TRBV20-1 and TRBJ1-2; 8 bases are a match to TRBD1. Looked up from germline, CDR1 is DFQATT and CDR2 is SNEGSKA (reference sequence). Germline trimming cut 5 bases from V and 8 bases from J; bases unmatched to any gene: 16. The CDR3 consists of 15 residues. The CDR3 sequence: CSAGCGRGPVEGYTF. The CDR3 nucleotides read TGCAGTGCTGGATGTGGCAGGGGGCCTGTGGAGGGCTACACCTTC.

Remarks on this clonotype: One junction end does not reproduce the germline sequence, and a read error may be involved. The chain employs TRBV4-3 and TRBJ1-1; D unresolved. Germline CDR1 reads LGHNA; CDR2 reads YSLEER. The CDR3 is 17 residues long. The CDR3 loop is CASSQDVPGSSGTEVFF. The DNA of the CDR3 is TGCGCCAGTAGCCAAGACGTTCCGGGCAGTTCGGGCACTGAAGTTTTCTTC.

CDR3 sequence: CANTPTNGGALEQFF. The DNA of the CDR3 is TGTGCCAACACCCCAACTAACGGGGGGGCCCTTGAGCAGTTCTTC. The chain combines TRBV11-3 with TRBJ2-1; the match to TRBD2 covers 8 bases. This CDR3 is 15 amino acids long. Trimming removed 10 bases from V and 9 bases from J; junction bases left unmatched: 17. Germline-derived CDR1 and CDR2 are SGHNT and YENEEA.

As for this clonotype: At one end the junction does not follow the germline gene, possibly because of a read error. The J gene is TRBJ2-7, the V gene TRBV20-1; 7 bases match TRBD2. Germline V gene data show CDR1 as DFQATT and CDR2 as SNEGSKA (reference sequence). The CDR3 has 14 amino acids. The CDR3 nucleotides read TGCAGTGCTAGCTTCCCCATCGGGAGGTATGAGCAGCACTTC. This gives the protein CSASFPIGRYEQHF.

This chain uses TRBV6-5 with TRBJ2-2, with D possibly being TRBD2 (6 bases). The germline CDR1 and CDR2 sequences are MNHEY and SVGAGI. Deletions cut 2 bases from V and 7 bases from J, with 11 bases between. The CDR3 runs to 14 residues. The chain's CDR3 is CASSYAGTIGELFF. CDR3 in DNA: TGTGCCAGCAGTTACGCGGGGACCATCGGGGAGCTGTTTTTT.

A remark on this clonotype: This is likely a read error, given that the CDR3 carries no conserved phenylalanine or tryptophan at its end. No DNA is shown, since the ends of the CDR3 on it are uncertain; the CDR3 is the one TCRdb lists. V and J are TRBV4-3 and TRBJ2-6. The germline V gene encodes CDR1 LGHNA and CDR2 YSLEER. The CDR3 has 16 residues if both end residues are counted. The CDR3 region is CASSQKAVSGANVLAL.

Only a few counts were recorded for this clonotype. A much larger clone differs from this one at a single base, so this may be a read error. CDR3 in amino acids: CASSQAGNTETFF. The CDR3 nucleotides read TGTGCCAGCAGCCAAGCCGGGAACACTGAAACTTTCTTT. The genes are TRBV14 and TRBJ1-1; no clear D gene. CDR3 length: 13 residues. CDR1 and CDR2 from the germline V gene are SGHDN and FVKESK.

The rearrangement uses TRBV11-2 and TRBJ2-3; D might be TRBD2 (6 bases). Germline V gives CDR1 SGHAT, CDR2 FQNNGV. The CDR3 is made up of 17 amino acids. V shed 7 bases and J shed 2 bases, with 22 bases lying between them. The CDR3 loop reads CASIREGRCGNTDTQYF. CDR3 nucleotides: TGTGCCAGCATCAGAGAGGGGCGGTGCGGGAACACAGATACGCAGTATTTT.

Note on this clonotype: At one end, the junction sequence differs from germline, possibly due to a read error. This rearrangement joins TRBV20-1 to TRBJ2-1; 10 bases match TRBD2. Germline lookup yields CDR1 DFQATT and CDR2 SNEGSKA (reference sequence). This CDR3 is 15 amino acids long. The chain's CDR3 is CSVRELAGDYNEQFF. DNA of the CDR3: TGCAGTGTTAGAGAGCTAGCGGGAGACTACAATGAGCAATTCTTC.

V and J are TRBV11-2 and TRBJ2-5, with a possible D match to TRBD1 (5 bases). Trimming removed 7 bases from V and 11 bases from J, with 20 bases in between. The CDR3 extends over 13 amino acids. Germline CDR1 SGHAT, CDR2 FQNNGV. The CDR3 bases are TGTGCCAGCAACTCTACAGGAGAAGACACTCAGTACTTC. Encoded protein: CASNSTGEDTQYF.

Turning to this clonotype: It is unclear where the CDR3 begins or ends on the DNA, so no DNA is shown, and the CDR3 is as TCRdb lists it. J is TRBJ1-1 and V is TRBV11-2. Germline-derived CDR1 and CDR2 are SGHAT and FQNNGV. The CDR3 sequence runs 14 residues, both termini included. This CDR3 is CTNSLVGRGTEALF.

This chain uses TRBV14 with TRBJ1-2; no clear D. V gave up 8 bases and J gave up 1 base, with 17 bases separating them. The CDR3 has 15 residues. CDR1 is SGHDN and CDR2 is FVKESK in the germline V gene. CDR3 sequence: CASWDSRRLNYGYTF. CDR3 DNA: TGTGCCAGCTGGGATAGTAGGCGGCTTAACTATGGCTACACCTTC.

J is TRBJ2-7 and V is TRBV6-5; D may match TRBD1 or TRBD2 (5 bases each). V was clipped by 2 bases and J by 9 bases, with 20 bases between them. Germline assignment: CDR1 MNHEY and CDR2 SVGAGI. CDR3 length: 15 residues. The CDR3 DNA follows: TGTGCCAGCAGTTACCACTGGGGCGGCGACTACTCGCAGTACTTC. It encodes CASSYHWGGDYSQYF.

The gene calls are TRBV11-1 and TRBJ2-1; tentatively, D is TRBD2 (6 bases). Deletions cut 11 bases from V and 9 bases from J, with 20 bases between. The CDR3 extends over 13 amino acids. Germline CDR1 is SGHAT and CDR2 is FQDESV (reference sequence). CDR3 nucleotide sequence: TGTGCCGGCGTTTACGGGACCGGGGGTGAGCAGTTCTTC. Protein: CAGVYGTGGEQFF.

About this clonotype: Germline is not matched at one junction end, which may reflect a read error. The rearrangement links TRBV5-6 to TRBJ1-2; 7 bases map to TRBD1. Per the germline V gene, CDR1 is SGHDT and CDR2 is YYEEEE. The CDR3 contains 15 residues. The CDR3 sequence: CASSSGDRINYGYTF. The CDR3 DNA sequence: TGTGCCAGTAGCTCCGGGGACAGAATTAACTATGGCTATACCTTC. Full variable domain (rest looked up from reference TRBV5-6 and TRBJ1-2): DAGVTQSPTHLIKTRGQQVTLRCSPKSGHDTVSWYQQALGQGPQFIFQYYEEEERQRGNFPDRFSGHQFPNYSSELNVNALLLGDSALYLCASSSGDRINYGYTFGSGTRLTVV.

Concerning this clonotype: As the CDR3 is not closed by the conserved phenylalanine or tryptophan, this likely results from a read error. This chain links TRBV4-3 with TRBJ2-7; 11 bases align to TRBD1. Germline CDR1 is LGHNA and CDR2 is YSLEER. Trimming removed 2 bases from V and 5 bases from J; junction bases left unmatched: 2. The CDR3 has 14 amino acids. The CDR3 region is CASSQRDRGDEQYG. The CDR3 DNA sequence: TGCGCCAGCAGCCAACGGGACAGGGGGGACGAGCAGTACGGC.

To note about this clonotype: The junction differs from germline at one of its ends, possibly a read error. V usage is TRBV20-1 and J usage is TRBJ2-7; D is undetermined. The germline CDR1 and CDR2 sequences are DFQATT and SNEGSKA (reference sequence). There are 13 residues in the CDR3. In DNA, the CDR3 is TGCGGTGCTAGGGATGGGTCTTGCTACGAGCAGTACTTC. Protein product: CGARDGSCYEQYF.

The rearrangement uses TRBV6-5 and TRBJ2-6; 10 nucleotides match TRBD2. Germline V gives CDR1 MNHEY, CDR2 SVGAGI. The CDR3 extends over 17 amino acids. The CDR3 nucleotides read TGTGTCGGCGGCCTAGCGGGAGCCAGCTCTGGGGCCAACGTCCTGACTTTC. It specifies CVGGLAGASSGANVLTF.

Comment on this clonotype: At one end, the junction sequence differs from germline, possibly due to a read error. This chain joins TRBV5-4 and TRBJ2-3, with TRBD1 as a possible D gene (6 bases). The J call may be wrong; the DNA end is better matched by TRBJ1-5. CDR1 is SGHNT and CDR2 is YYREEE in the germline V gene (reference sequence). The CDR3 contains 16 residues. CDR3 nucleotides: TGTGCCAGTAGCTTGGTTCTAGCGGGGGGCACAGATACGCAGCATTTT. It encodes CASSLVLAGGTDTQHF.

This clonotype has just one count. A junction boundary mismatches the germline segment, possibly from a read error. The V call is TRBV6-5, the J call TRBJ2-6; maybe TRBD1 (6 bases). Germline CDR1 and CDR2: MNHEY and SVGAGI. The CDR3 sequence is 17 residues long. The CDR3, as DNA: TGTGTCAGCAGTTTAGTGGGGGCCAGCTCTGGGGTCAACGTCCTGACTTTC. Protein product: CVSSLVGASSGVNVLTF.

Worth noting for this clonotype: One junction end disagrees with the germline gene, perhaps due to a read error. The rearrangement joins TRBV6-2 or TRBV6-3 to TRBJ2-4, with 9 bases aligning to TRBD2. From germline, CDR1 is MNHEY and CDR2 SVGEGT. CDR3 length: 17 amino acids. The CDR3 reads CASSYGIAGDAKTIQYF. As DNA, the CDR3 is TGTGCCAGTAGTTACGGGATAGCGGGAGATGCCAAAACCATTCAGTACTTC.

About this clonotype itself: This is likely a read error, given that the CDR3 carries no conserved phenylalanine or tryptophan at its end. The genes are TRBV29-1 and TRBJ2-3, with a tentative D call TRBD2 (6 bases). CDR3 length: 17 amino acids. Germline-derived CDR1 and CDR2 are SQVTM and ANQGSEA. The CDR3 protein is CIVEGFMGGSITDTQYY. CDR3 sequence (DNA): TGCATCGTTGAGGGGTTTATGGGAGGCTCGATCACAGATACGCAGTATTAT.

In regard to this clonotype: Germline is not matched at one junction end, which may reflect a read error. The V and J genes are TRBV6-5 and TRBJ2-5, with D perhaps TRBD1 or TRBD2 (5 bases each). This CDR3 has 14 residues. CDR1 and CDR2 (germline): MNHEY, SVGAGI. Written as DNA, the CDR3 is TGTGCCAGCAGTGATACCGGGACCCCGGGGACCCAATACTTC. Translating gives CASSDTGTPGTQYF.